Here is one TCR beta chain with its context. The antigen remains unidentified. This specimen comes from a study of OX40 agonist ivuxolimab in advanced cancers. Overall study: With ivuxolimab, an agonistic anti-OX40 (CD134) antibody, patients were treated. Patients were dosed intravenously with ivuxolimab at 0.01 to 10 mg/kg every 2 weeks.

Libraries were prepared by immunoSEQ multiplex PCR; TCRdb keeps only in-frame clonotypes and omits some of them. The sample shows about 76,000 clones, roughly 85% of them seen only once. At cycle 4 day 1, cycle 7 day 1, and baseline, blood was sampled. Whole-study results and caveats: Antigen specificity remained undetermined for the expanded peripheral T cells.

Source: CD4+ or CD8+ T cells sorted from blood, taken in a trial of the OX40 agonist ivuxolimab. The receptor was isolated from an adult with an advanced solid tumor such as melanoma, head and neck, liver or kidney cancer.

CDR3 nucleotide sequence: TGTGCCAGCAGCTTAGATCCGGCAGCCCTCTATGGCTACACCTTC. Translation: CASSLDPAALYGYTF. The rearrangement uses TRBV11-2 and TRBJ1-2; no clear D gene. Trimming removed 0 bases at V and 4 bases at J, with 12 bases between. The length of the CDR3 is 15 residues. Germline V lookup: CDR1 SGHAT, CDR2 FQNNGV. Combining the CDR3 with reference TRBV11-2 and TRBJ1-2 gives the whole variable domain EAGVAQSPRYKIIEKRQSVAFWCNPISGHATLYWYQQILGQGPKLLIQFQNNGVVDDSQLPKDRFSAERLKGVDSTLKIQPAKLEDSAVYLCASSLDPAALYGYTFGSGTRLTVV.